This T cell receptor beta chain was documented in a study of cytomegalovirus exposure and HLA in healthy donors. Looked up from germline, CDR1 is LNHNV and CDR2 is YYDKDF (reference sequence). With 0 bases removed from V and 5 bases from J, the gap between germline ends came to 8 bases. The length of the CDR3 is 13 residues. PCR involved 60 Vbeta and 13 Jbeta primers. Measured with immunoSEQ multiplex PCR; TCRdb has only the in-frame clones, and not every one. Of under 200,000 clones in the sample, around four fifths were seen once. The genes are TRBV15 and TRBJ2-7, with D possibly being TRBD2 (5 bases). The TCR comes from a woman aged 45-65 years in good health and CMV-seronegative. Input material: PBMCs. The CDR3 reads CATSRDKRDEQYF. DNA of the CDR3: TGTGCCACCAGCAGAGATAAGAGGGACGAGCAGTACTTC.